This record looks at one T cell receptor (beta chain) sequence and its context. Its target is not known. Method: immunoSEQ multiplex PCR; TCRdb's copy keeps in-frame clones and lacks some. The table shows roughly 2,000,000 clones, with around 93% occurring only once. Only CD45RO-negative cells positively selected for CCR7 counted as naive CD8 cells, so terminally differentiated effector memory CD45RA+ cells were excluded. Every contributor of samples was a Caucasian grown-up residing in Nashville, Tennessee. The sample comes from a study of shared clonotypes between healthy human individuals. Study outcomes and limitations: It was anticipated that sequencing depth would influence how many clonotypes donors shared. Clonotype sharing across four donors was observed for 5% to 6.5% of naive CD4 clonotypes. Shared clonotypes across all four donors exceeded non-shared ones in generation probability.

The TCR originated in a young man in good health. Some clones in this sample may be carry-over from other donors' samples. Material for sequencing was naive CD8+ T cells from PBMCs.

The CDR3 here is CASSPTGFNYGYTF. In DNA form, the CDR3 reads TGTGCCAGCAGTCCAACAGGGTTCAACTATGGCTACACCTTC. The chain joins TRBV6-6 to TRBJ1-2; tentative D call: TRBD1 (6 bases). Trimming shortened V by 5 bases and J by 2 bases, and 12 bases separated the two germline ends. Germline V gives CDR1 MNHNY, CDR2 SVGAGI (reference sequence). The CDR3 totals 14 residues.